This TCR beta chain stems from a study of shared clonotypes between healthy human individuals. Turning to the study itself: Each donor's CD8 memory used one plate, CD8 naive two, each CD4 subset three.

The germline gives CDR1 SGHRS, CDR2 YFSETQ. V was clipped by 1 base and J by 0 bases, with 8 bases between them. The CDR3 runs to 14 residues. Genomic DNA per cell subset filled all wells of several immunoSEQ plates. The authors loaded roughly 180 ng DNA, about 30,000 T cell genomes, into sorted-subset replicate PCRs. Assay: immunoSEQ multiplex PCR; the TCRdb copy retains only in-frame clones and omits some. The repertoire includes some 2.1 million clones, about 95% of them detected once, and approximately 1.2% sits in the top ten. The naive CD8 population came from CD45RO-negative cells selected for CCR7, without terminally differentiated effector memory CD45RA+ cells. The donor cohort consisted entirely of Caucasian adults residing in Nashville, Tennessee.

V usage is TRBV5-1 and J usage is TRBJ2-7; D not resolved. Sample: naive CD8+ T cells sorted from blood. The origin of this receptor is a man in his late teens or twenties in good health. The CDR3 DNA sequence: TGCGCCAGCAGCTTGACGGAAAGCTCCTACGAGCAGTACTTC. This gives the protein CASSLTESSYEQYF. Complete variable domain (other parts from reference TRBV5-1 and TRBJ2-7): KAGVTQTPRYLIKTRGQQVTLSCSPISGHRSVSWYQQTPGQGLQFLFEYFSETQRNKGNFPGRFSGRQFSNSRSEMNVSTLELGDSALYLCASSLTESSYEQYFGPGTRLTVT.